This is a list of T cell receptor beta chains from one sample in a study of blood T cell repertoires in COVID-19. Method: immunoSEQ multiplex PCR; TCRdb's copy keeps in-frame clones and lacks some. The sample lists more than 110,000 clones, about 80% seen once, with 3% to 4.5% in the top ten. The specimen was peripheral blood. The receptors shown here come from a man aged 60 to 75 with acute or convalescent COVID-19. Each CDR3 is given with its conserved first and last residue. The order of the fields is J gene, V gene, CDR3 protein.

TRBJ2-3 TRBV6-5 CASSAGPDTQYF
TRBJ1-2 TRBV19 CASSIERGPNYGYTF
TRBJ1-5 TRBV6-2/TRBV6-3 CASSPQDFEQPQHF
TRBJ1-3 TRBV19 CASSIFQGGNTIYF
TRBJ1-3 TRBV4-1 CASSQGLGQTSSGNTIYF
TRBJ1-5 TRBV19 CASSPDRNQPQHF
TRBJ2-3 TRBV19 CASRLAGVTDTQYF
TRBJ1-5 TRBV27 CASSFSSGGQPQHF
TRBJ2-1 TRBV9 CASSAAPGTGKSSYNEQFF
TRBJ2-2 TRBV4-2 CASSQVTAGELFF
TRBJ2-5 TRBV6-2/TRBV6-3 CASSYSAVQETQYF
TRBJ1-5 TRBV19 CASSGTTTGVSNQPQHF
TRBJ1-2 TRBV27 CASSLTQGLGYTF
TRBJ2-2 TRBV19 CASSITRANTGELFF